A single sample gave rise to the 7 T cell receptor beta chains below, sequenced in a study of blood T cell repertoires in COVID-19. Some clones are missing from TCRdb's copy, which holds only in-frame ones; the method was immunoSEQ multiplex PCR. The sample includes roughly 430,000 clones, over 75% of them seen just once. Sequencing input: PBMCs or T cells enriched from blood (not recorded which). Every receptor here comes from a woman aged 40 to 50 with acute COVID-19.

CDR3 protein: CASRSRTGLSSGNTIYF. The CDR3 DNA sequence: TGTGCCAGCAGAAGTAGGACAGGACTAAGCTCTGGAAACACCATATATTTT. The rearrangement links TRBV2 to TRBJ1-3; 7 bases agree with TRBD1. After removal of 6 bases from V and 0 bases from J, the junction contained 11 bases not matched to a gene. This CDR3 region has 17 residues. Germline CDR1 SNHLY, CDR2 FYNNEI.

This chain joins TRBV3-1 (or the pseudogene TRBV3-2) and TRBJ1-1; D is possibly TRBD1 (6 bases). Germline V gene data show CDR1 as LGHDT and CDR2 as YNNKEL (reference sequence). Deletions cut 3 bases from V and 2 bases from J, with 7 bases between. The CDR3 covers 13 residues. CDR3 sequence reads: CASSHGGNTEAFF. The CDR3 nucleotides are TGTGCCAGCAGCCATGGGGGCAACACTGAAGCTTTCTTT.

J is TRBJ1-2 and V is TRBV7-9, with 7 bases that match TRBD1. The length of the CDR3 is 14 residues. Germline-derived CDR1 and CDR2 are SEHNR and FQNEAQ (reference sequence). V shed 6 bases, J shed 4 bases, and the junction held 8 bases outside the gene matches. CDR3 in DNA: TGTGCCAGCAGTATGGCAGGGGGAGGCTATGGCTACACCTTC. Its translation: CASSMAGGGYGYTF.

This chain links TRBV27 with TRBJ1-2; 8 bases agree with TRBD1. Germline loops: CDR1 MNHEY, CDR2 SMNVEV (reference sequence). V was clipped by 3 bases and J by 8 bases; unmatched bases: 8. The CDR3 extends over 14 amino acids. Written as DNA, the CDR3 is TGTGCCAGCAGTTTTTCAGGGGGCCAGGGAGGCTACACCTTC. Amino acid sequence: CASSFSGGQGGYTF.

This sequence joins TRBV19 and TRBJ2-1, with 8 bases matching TRBD1. Looked up from germline, CDR1 is LNHDA and CDR2 is SQIVND (reference sequence). The CDR3 is 15 amino acids. With V trimmed by 6 bases and J by 6 bases, 10 bases remained unmatched. This CDR3 reads CASSQGATGINEQFF. CDR3 coding DNA: TGTGCCAGTAGCCAGGGGGCGACGGGCATCAATGAGCAGTTCTTC.

Only a few counts were recorded for this clone. V usage is TRBV19 and J usage is TRBJ2-2; D is perhaps TRBD1 (6 bases). The germline gives CDR1 LNHDA, CDR2 SQIVND (reference sequence). CDR3 length equals 14 residues. The V end lost 5 bases, the J end lost 5 bases, and 12 bases lay between the germline ends. CDR3 amino acids: CASSYNRDTGELFF. CDR3 bases: TGTGCCAGTAGTTACAACAGGGATACCGGGGAGCTGTTTTTT. The full variable domain, rest sourced from reference TRBV19 and TRBJ2-2, is DGGITQSPKYLFRKEGQNVTLSCEQNLNHDAMYWYRQDPGQGLRLIYYSQIVNDFQKGDIAEGYSVSREKKESFPLTVTSAQKNPTAFYLCASSYNRDTGELFFGEGSRLTVL.

V gene TRBV19 combines with J gene TRBJ1-4, with D perhaps TRBD1 (5 bases). Germline loops: CDR1 LNHDA, CDR2 SQIVND (reference sequence). V shed 4 bases and J shed 8 bases, with 14 bases lying between them. This CDR3 spans 14 amino acids. This CDR3 is CASSTEGAREKLFF. The CDR3 bases are TGTGCCAGTAGTACAGAAGGGGCTCGGGAAAAACTGTTTTTT. Full variable domain (rest looked up from reference TRBV19 and TRBJ1-4): DGGITQSPKYLFRKEGQNVTLSCEQNLNHDAMYWYRQDPGQGLRLIYYSQIVNDFQKGDIAEGYSVSREKKESFPLTVTSAQKNPTAFYLCASSTEGAREKLFFGSGTQLSVL.